Listed below are T cell receptor beta chains from one sample, sequenced in a study of blood T cell repertoires in COVID-19. Profiled with immunoSEQ multiplex PCR; TCRdb holds only in-frame clones, not every one. The sample contains about 62,000 clones, 86% of which appear only once. Input material: peripheral blood. These receptors came from a woman older than 75 with acute or convalescent COVID-19. The CDR3 runs from the conserved cysteine through the conserved F or W. A D gene is named only where the DNA matches it firmly. A clone size is listed for some rows: how often the clone was seen (once, few, many), or a class if it is expanded.

TRBJ1-5	NA	TRBD1	TRBV5-5	TGTGCCAGCAGCGACAGGGTTTTGAGCAATCAGCCCCAGCATTTT	CASSDRVLSNQPQHF
TRBJ2-5	NA	NA	TRBV9	TGTGCCAGCAGCACTAGCAAAGAGACCCAGTACTTC	CASSTSKETQYF
TRBJ1-3	NA	TRBD1	TRBV4-2	TGTGCCAGCAGCCAGGGGACAGCTGGAAACACCATATATTTT	CASSQGTAGNTIYF
TRBJ2-6	NA	NA	TRBV5-1	TGCGCCAGCAGCTTGGTGGCAGGGTCTGGGGCCAACGTCCTGACTTTC	CASSLVAGSGANVLTF
TRBJ2-3	NA	TRBD1	TRBV24-1	TGTGCCACCAGTGATTTGAGGGGGCCCGGAGATACGCAGTATTTT	CATSDLRGPGDTQYF
TRBJ2-3	NA	TRBD1	TRBV5-6	TGTGCCAGCAGCTCCAGGGACAGGTATACAGATACGCAGTATTTT	CASSSRDRYTDTQYF
TRBJ2-7	NA	TRBD1	TRBV7-2	TGTGCCAGCACCGACAGGGACAACGAGCAGTACTTC	CASTDRDNEQYF
TRBJ1-2	NA	TRBD1	TRBV28	TGTGCCAGCAGCCACTCCGACAGGGGTTATGGCTACACCTTC	CASSHSDRGYGYTF
TRBJ2-5	NA	TRBD1	TRBV6-5	TGTGCCAGCAGTTTAGGGACAGGGGGCGAGACCCAGTACTTC	CASSLGTGGETQYF
TRBJ2-3	NA	TRBD2	TRBV5-1	TGCGCCAGCAGCTTGAGCGGGAGGGAAGATACGCAGTATTTT	CASSLSGREDTQYF
TRBJ1-6	NA	TRBD1	TRBV9	TGTGCCAGCAACCAAGGACAGGGTTGGTCACCCCTCCACTTT	CASNQGQGWSPLHF
TRBJ2-1	NA	TRBD2	TRBV5-1	TGCGCCAGCAGCTTGGGACTAGCGGGAGTCAATGAGCAGTTCTTC	CASSLGLAGVNEQFF
TRBJ1-2	NA	TRBD1	TRBV3-1/TRBV3-2	TGTGCCAGCAGCCCCGCTCCGGGACAGGGGGGATGTGGCTACACCTTC	CASSPAPGQGGCGYTF
TRBJ1-1	NA	NA	TRBV11-1	TGTGCCAGCAGCGTGGGAGTTGAAGCTTTCTTT	CASSVGVEAFF
TRBJ2-7	NA	TRBD1	TRBV18	TGTGCCAGCTCACTTGGACAGGGGGGGATAGAGCAGTACTTC	CASSLGQGGIEQYF
TRBJ2-5	NA	NA	TRBV5-1	TGCGCCAGCAGCCCCCTGGACAGCCAAGAGACCCAGTACTTC	CASSPLDSQETQYF
TRBJ2-1	NA	TRBD2	TRBV11-2	TGTGCCAGCAGCTTCACGGGACTAGCGGGAGCCAGTGAGCAGTTCTTC	CASSFTGLAGASEQFF
TRBJ1-4	few	NA	TRBV4-3	TGCGCCAGCAGCCAAGGTGGCGGGGTGGGGAGTGAAAAACTGTTTTTT	CASSQGGGVGSEKLFF
TRBJ2-7	NA	TRBD2	TRBV28	TGTGCCAGCAGTTTGACTAGCGGGTCACTCTCCTACGAGCAGTACTTC	CASSLTSGSLSYEQYF
TRBJ1-4	NA	TRBD1	TRBV7-8	TGTGCCAGCAGCCCAAATACAGGGGCAGGGGAAAAACTGTTTTTT	CASSPNTGAGEKLFF
TRBJ1-6	NA	NA	TRBV28	TGTGCCAGCAGTTTATTGCGAGGGAAAGGGTCACCCCTCCACTTT	CASSLLRGKGSPLHF
TRBJ1-1	NA	TRBD1	TRBV3-1/TRBV3-2	TGTGCCAGCAGCCGAAGGGACAGCCCATTCGCCACTGAAGCTTTCTTT	CASSRRDSPFATEAFF
TRBJ1-1	NA	TRBD1	TRBV2	TGTGCCAGCAGCCTCAGGGGGGCAGGGGGCAGTGAAGCTTTCTTT	CASSLRGAGGSEAFF
TRBJ1-1	NA	TRBD1	TRBV3-1/TRBV3-2	TGTGCCAGCAGCCAAATACAGGGGACTGAAGCTTTCTTT	CASSQIQGTEAFF
TRBJ1-1	NA	NA	TRBV6-6	TGTGCCAGCAGTGACTCCCGGGGTGTCTGGACTGAAGCTTTCTTT	CASSDSRGVWTEAFF
TRBJ1-1	NA	NA	TRBV7-3	TGTGCCAGCAGCCTCCGACAGGTCTCCACTGAAGCTTTCTTT	CASSLRQVSTEAFF
TRBJ2-1	NA	NA	TRBV19	TGTGCCACAAATGGAGGGTACAATGAGCAGTTCTTC	CATNGGYNEQFF
TRBJ2-3	NA	NA	TRBV9	TGTGCCAGCAGCGTAGTAGGAGGGACAGCCACAGATACGCAGTATTTT	CASSVVGGTATDTQYF
TRBJ2-5	NA	NA	TRBV20-1	TGCAGTGCTAGTGGCGGGACAGACGATAAAGAGACCCAGTACTTC	CSASGGTDDKETQYF
TRBJ2-7	NA	NA	TRBV4-1	TGCGCCAGCAGCCAAGTTGTCAGAGGCTCCTACGAGCAGTACTTC	CASSQVVRGSYEQYF
TRBJ2-2	once	TRBD2	TRBV19	TGTGCCAGTACCTCCCCATATAGCGGGGTTAGGGCCGGGGAGCTGTTTTTT	CASTSPYSGVRAGELFF
TRBJ2-7	NA	TRBD2	TRBV28	TGTGCCAGCAGCGCCCCTAGCGGATCCTACGAGCAGTACTTC	CASSAPSGSYEQYF
TRBJ2-5	NA	NA	TRBV7-7	TGTGCCAGCAGCTTAGGGGGCATGATCCTCCAAGAGACCCAGTACTTC	CASSLGGMILQETQYF
TRBJ1-2	NA	TRBD1	TRBV2	TGTGCCAGCAGTCCGGGACAGGGGGCGGCAGGCTACACCTTC	CASSPGQGAAGYTF
TRBJ1-6	NA	NA	TRBV5-1	TGCGCCAGCAGCTTGGCCTTGTCGGGGTTTGGTTCACCCCTCCACTTT	CASSLALSGFGSPLHF
TRBJ1-6	few	TRBD1	TRBV28	TGTGCCAGCAGTTTATTTGGGACAGGGAATTTCAGATCACCCCTCCACTTT	CASSLFGTGNFRSPLHF
TRBJ1-1	NA	NA	TRBV7-2	TGTGCCAGCAGCTACCGGGACACTTCATCGTACGCTGAAGCTTTCTTT	CASSYRDTSSYAEAFF